The 29 T cell receptor beta chains in this list originate from one sample, sequenced in a study of beta chain features in type 1 diabetes. Of the isolated RNA, all was reverse transcribed, and so the sequenced material was expressed TCRB transcripts. Sequenced by immunoSEQ multiplex PCR; TCRdb stores in-frame clones only, minus some. The data hold fewer than 900,000 clones, with 15% to 20% observed a single time. Sequenced sample: naive CD4+ T cells from blood. These receptors all stem from a woman aged 18-29 years in good health.

This clone has a handful of counts. CDR3 nucleotide sequence: TGTGCCAGCAGTTCCGGACTAGCGGGGAGCTACGAGCAGTACTTC. Residues: CASSSGLAGSYEQYF. V usage is TRBV6-5 and J usage is TRBJ2-7; 12 nucleotides align to TRBD2. Per germline, CDR1 MNHEY and CDR2 SVGAGI. This CDR3 is built from 15 residues. The trim removed 4 bases at V and 3 bases at J, leaving 4 bases unmatched.

This clone was counted only a few times. The rearrangement uses TRBV6-5 and TRBJ2-3, with D tentatively TRBD1 (6 bases). V lost 10 bases and J 3 bases, leaving 14 bases between the germline ends. This CDR3 region has 13 residues. Germline V gene lookup returns CDR1 MNHEY and CDR2 SVGAGI. This CDR3 is CATARGGTDTQYF. As DNA, the CDR3 is TGTGCCACCGCCAGGGGCGGGACAGATACGCAGTATTTT.

The chain carries TRBV7-3 and TRBJ2-1; weak D call: TRBD1 (5 bases). Trimming cost V 5 bases and J 2 bases, with 13 bases left between them. This CDR3 is 15 amino acids long. Germline loops: CDR1 SGHTA, CDR2 FQGTGA. CDR3 sequence: CASSLGAAPYNEQFF. The CDR3 DNA sequence: TGTGCCAGCAGCCTAGGGGCTGCACCCTACAATGAGCAGTTCTTC. Filled out from reference TRBV7-3 and TRBJ2-1, the complete variable domain reads GAGVSQTPSNKVTEKGKYVELRCDPISGHTALYWYRQSLGQGPEFLIYFQGTGAADDSGLPNDRFFAVRPEGSVSTLKIQRTERGDSAVYLCASSLGAAPYNEQFFGPGTRLTVL.

This chain links TRBV13 with TRBJ2-7; 8 nucleotides line up with TRBD2. Germline CDR1 PRHDT, CDR2 FYEKMQ (reference sequence). CDR3 length: 12 residues. The junction had 8 bases not matched to a gene; V was cut back by 11 bases and J by 5 bases. This chain's CDR3 is CARPGGKDEQYF. As DNA, the CDR3 is TGTGCCCGCCCGGGGGGGAAGGACGAGCAGTACTTC.

J is TRBJ2-1 and V is TRBV18, with D maybe TRBD1 (5 bases). V dropped 5 bases and J dropped 0 bases, with 14 bases sitting between them. CDR3 length equals 16 residues. Germline V gene sequence: CDR1 KGHSH, CDR2 LQKENI. CDR3 nucleotide sequence: TGTGCCAGCTCAGGGTCGAAGGGGCCCTCCTACAATGAGCAGTTCTTC. Residues: CASSGSKGPSYNEQFF.

The chain carries TRBV6-5 and TRBJ2-1, with D maybe TRBD1 (5 bases). Germline assignment: CDR1 MNHEY and CDR2 SVGAGI. This CDR3 comprises 12 residues. Trimming cost V 6 bases and J 10 bases, with 13 bases left between them. The chain's CDR3 is CASSNRQKEQFF. CDR3 coding DNA: TGTGCCAGCAGCAACCGACAGAAAGAGCAGTTCTTC.

The rearrangement links TRBV28 to TRBJ1-5; possibly TRBD1 for D (5 bases). This CDR3 has 15 residues. CDR1 is MDHEN and CDR2 is SYDVKM in the germline V gene. The V and J ends lost 6 bases and 1 base respectively, with 13 bases between them. This CDR3 reads CASRRYRDSNQPQHF. The CDR3 DNA reads as TGTGCCAGCAGACGCTACCGGGACAGCAATCAGCCCCAGCATTTT.

There are a few counts of this clone. Within the sample, other DNA sequences also encode this same CDR3. V usage is TRBV28 and J usage is TRBJ2-7; D not resolved. CDR1 MDHEN and CDR2 SYDVKM come from the germline V gene. Deletions cut 4 bases from V and 2 bases from J, with 9 bases between. The CDR3 runs to 13 residues. Here the CDR3 DNA reads TGTGCCAGCAGTTCGGATATTCCCTACGAGCAGTACTTC. Amino acid sequence: CASSSDIPYEQYF.

The gene calls are TRBV7-2 and TRBJ2-4, with 8 bases identical to TRBD1. Germline V gene sequence: CDR1 SGHTA, CDR2 FQGNSA. This CDR3 is built from 16 residues. Germline trimming cut 5 bases from V and 2 bases from J; bases unmatched to any gene: 8. CDR3 sequence reads: CASSRQGTVTKNIQYF. The CDR3 DNA is TGTGCCAGCAGCCGACAGGGGACGGTCACCAAAAACATTCAGTACTTC. Full variable domain (rest looked up from reference TRBV7-2 and TRBJ2-4): GAGVSQSPSNKVTEKGKDVELRCDPISGHTALYWYRQSLGQGLEFLIYFQGNSAPDKSGLPSDRFSAERTGGSVSTLTIQRTQQEDSAVYLCASSRQGTVTKNIQYFGAGTRLSVL.

The chain links TRBV19 to TRBJ2-1, with TRBD2 matching 10 bases. Looked up from germline, CDR1 is LNHDA and CDR2 is SQIVND (reference sequence). The CDR3 consists of 14 residues. CDR3 loop: CATSGRARHNEQFF. As DNA, the CDR3 is TGTGCTACCAGCGGGAGGGCTCGTCACAATGAGCAGTTCTTC.

In this sample, this clone turned up a few times. CDR3 loop: CASSQDSSAASRYEQYF. CDR3 DNA: TGCGCCAGCAGCCAAGACTCATCGGCGGCCTCCCGGTACGAGCAGTACTTC. The chain recombines TRBV4-3 with TRBJ2-7; D not resolved. The CDR3 totals 17 residues. Trimming stripped 0 bases from V and 4 bases from J, with 19 bases between. The germline V gene has CDR1 LGHNA and CDR2 YSLEER.

The J gene is TRBJ2-2, the V gene TRBV10-3; D assignment may be TRBD1 or TRBD2 (5 bases each). Germline V gene data show CDR1 as ENHRY and CDR2 as SYGVKD. This CDR3 comprises 16 residues. V dropped 7 bases and J dropped 1 base, with 16 bases sitting between them. This chain's CDR3 is CAINLRAGGNTGELFF. The CDR3 nucleotides are TGTGCCATCAATTTGCGGGCTGGGGGGAACACCGGGGAGCTGTTTTTT.

This clone showed up just a few times. The chain has TRBV11-2 and TRBJ2-7; 10 nucleotides line up with TRBD2. Germline CDR1 is SGHAT and CDR2 is FQNNGV. The CDR3 totals 13 residues. Trimming at V came to 4 bases and at J to 4 bases, leaving 1 base not matched to a gene. This CDR3 reads CASSSSGGYEQYF. The CDR3 nucleotides read TGTGCCAGCAGCTCTAGCGGGGGTTACGAGCAGTACTTC.

V gene TRBV4-1 combines with J gene TRBJ2-5; D not certain. Germline V lookup: CDR1 MGHRA, CDR2 YSYEKL. The CDR3 is made up of 14 amino acids. V shed 0 bases and J shed 5 bases, with 10 bases lying between them. CDR3 loop: CASSQDPARETQYF. CDR3 bases: TGCGCCAGCAGCCAAGATCCTGCCCGGGAGACCCAGTACTTC.

The chain recombines TRBV14 with TRBJ2-5; D unclear. TRBJ2-7 explains the end of the DNA better; the J call may be wrong. The length of the CDR3 is 13 residues. Germline loops: CDR1 SGHDN, CDR2 FVKESK. The CDR3 protein is CASSHGSSYEQYF. The CDR3 nucleotides read TGTGCCAGCAGCCATGGCAGCTCCTACGAGCAGTACTTC.

This clone was counted a few times. The gene calls are TRBV28 and TRBJ2-4, with D maybe TRBD1 (6 bases). Germline V CDR1 and CDR2: MDHEN, SYDVKM. The V end was cut by 4 bases, the J end by 7 bases, with 14 bases between. This CDR3 is 14 amino acids long. CDR3 bases: TGTGCCAGCAGTTCCGGACAGACACTGAACATTCAGTACTTC. Translated, it gives CASSSGQTLNIQYF. Variable domain in full (rest from reference TRBV28 and TRBJ2-4): DVKVTQSSRYLVKRTGEKVFLECVQDMDHENMFWYRQDPGLGLRLIYFSYDVKMKEKGDIPEGYSVSREKKERFSLILESASTNQTSMYLCASSSGQTLNIQYFGAGTRLSVL.

The gene calls are TRBV7-2 and TRBJ1-4; a possible D gene is TRBD1 (6 bases). Trimming took off 4 bases at V and 5 bases at J, with 23 bases between the two ends. CDR1 is SGHTA, CDR2 FQGNSA, per germline. The CDR3 sequence is 18 residues long. The CDR3 region has the DNA TGTGCCAGCAGCTCCACAGGGCACGGGGGAACGGTAAATGAAAAACTGTTTTTT. Residues: CASSSTGHGGTVNEKLFF. Full variable domain (missing parts from reference TRBV7-2 and TRBJ1-4): GAGVSQSPSNKVTEKGKDVELRCDPISGHTALYWYRQSLGQGLEFLIYFQGNSAPDKSGLPSDRFSAERTGGSVSTLTIQRTQQEDSAVYLCASSSTGHGGTVNEKLFFGSGTQLSVL.

As DNA, the CDR3 is TGTGCCAGCAGCTCCCGGGAGCCGACCGGGGAGCTGTTTTTT. Translated: CASSSREPTGELFF. The chain recombines TRBV5-6 with TRBJ2-2; weak D call: TRBD2 (6 bases). Trimming took off 3 bases at V and 5 bases at J, with 11 bases between the two ends. The CDR3 length is 14 residues. Germline lookup yields CDR1 SGHDT and CDR2 YYEEEE.

The chain combines TRBV5-1 with TRBJ2-2; TRBD2 matches at 7 bases. The germline gives CDR1 SGHRS, CDR2 YFSETQ. The J segment lost 6 bases and the V segment lost 4 bases, leaving 6 bases of the junction unmatched. This CDR3 contains 14 residues. In DNA, the CDR3 is TGCGCCAGCAGCGCCGGACTAGTCCCCGGGGAGCTGTTTTTT. This codes for CASSAGLVPGELFF.

The chain uses TRBV5-1 and TRBJ2-7; 9 nucleotides match TRBD1. The CDR3 is 15 residues long. J gave up 2 bases and V 2 bases, and 5 bases lay outside the gene matches. Germline CDR1 reads SGHRS; CDR2 reads YFSETQ. CDR3 amino acids: CASSLGTGTPYEQYF. CDR3 DNA: TGCGCCAGCAGCTTAGGGACAGGGACCCCCTACGAGCAGTACTTC.

The V gene is TRBV10-3, the J gene TRBJ2-3; 8 nucleotides match TRBD2. CDR1 is ENHRY, CDR2 SYGVKD, per germline. CDR3 size: 17 residues. The V and J ends lost 6 bases and 4 bases, in that order; junction bases with no gene match: 15. The DNA for the CDR3 is TGTGCCATCAGAGCTACTGGTGGGCGGGAGGCGGCAGATACGCAGTATTTT. Its protein product is CAIRATGGREAADTQYF.

The J gene is TRBJ1-2, the V gene TRBV5-6; D is unresolved. V was trimmed by 4 bases and J by 2 bases, leaving 15 bases between them. The CDR3 loop spans 15 amino acids. Per the germline V gene, CDR1 is SGHDT and CDR2 is YYEEEE. The CDR3 sequence: CASSRNPTMNYGYTF. The CDR3, as DNA: TGTGCCAGCAGCCGAAACCCAACCATGAACTATGGCTACACCTTC.

This clone showed up just a few times. J is TRBJ1-5 and V is TRBV2; tentatively, D is TRBD1 (6 bases). V shed 7 bases and J shed 4 bases, with 11 bases lying between them. This CDR3 is 13 amino acids long. Germline CDR1 and CDR2: SNHLY and FYNNEI. In nucleotides, the CDR3 is TGTGCCAGCAACAGGGAATCGAATCAGCCCCAGCATTTT. Its protein product is CASNRESNQPQHF. Full variable domain (remainder filled in from reference TRBV2 and TRBJ1-5): EPEVTQTPSHQVTQMGQEVILRCVPISNHLYFYWYRQILGQKVEFLVSFYNNEISEKSEIFDDQFSVERPDGSNFTLKIRSTKLEDSAMYFCASNRESNQPQHFGDGTRLSIL.

This clone has only a few counts. This chain connects TRBV6-1 to TRBJ2-3; D is ambiguous. V was clipped by 0 bases and J by 3 bases, with 4 bases between them. The CDR3 has 13 residues. Germline CDR1 reads MNHNS; CDR2 reads SASEGT. The DNA for the CDR3 is TGTGCCAGCAGTGAAGCGTGGACAGATACGCAGTATTTT. As protein: CASSEAWTDTQYF.

As DNA, the CDR3 is TGTGCCAGCAGCTTAAGACTGGGGACCCAGTACTTC. It is translated as CASSLRLGTQYF. The rearrangement links TRBV5-6 to TRBJ2-5; D uncertain. This CDR3 has 12 amino acids. Germline lookup yields CDR1 SGHDT and CDR2 YYEEEE. Between the trimmed V and J ends, which lost 2 bases and 7 bases, there was a span of 9 bases.

The chain has TRBV19 and TRBJ2-2; D is perhaps TRBD2 (5 bases). Trimming pared 4 bases from V and 1 base from J, leaving 16 bases between. In germline, CDR1 is LNHDA, CDR2 SQIVND (reference sequence). The CDR3 extends over 17 amino acids. The CDR3 here is CASSTRFGERNTGELFF. The CDR3 region has the DNA TGTGCCAGTAGTACCAGGTTCGGGGAAAGGAACACCGGGGAGCTGTTTTTT.

Only a few counts were recorded for this clone. The gene calls are TRBV7-2 and TRBJ2-7; 7 positions agree with TRBD2. This CDR3 has 16 amino acids. Germline CDR1 reads SGHTA; CDR2 reads FQGNSA. The trim removed 2 bases at V and 3 bases at J, leaving 10 bases unmatched. CDR3 residues: CASSLLRGSFGYEQYF. In DNA form, the CDR3 reads TGTGCCAGCAGCTTATTACGCGGGAGCTTTGGCTACGAGCAGTACTTC.

There are a few counts of this clone. V is TRBV15 and J is TRBJ2-3; no clear D gene. Per germline, CDR1 LNHNV and CDR2 YYDKDF (reference sequence). V was pared by 1 base and J by 3 bases, with 5 bases between. The CDR3 totals 13 residues. CDR3 in DNA: TGTGCCACCAGCAGAGTCCGTACAGATACGCAGTATTTT. It codes for CATSRVRTDTQYF.

This clone was seen a few times. V and J are TRBV7-3 and TRBJ1-1; possibly TRBD1 for D (5 bases). The CDR3 contains 14 residues. CDR1 SGHTA and CDR2 FQGTGA come from the germline V gene. V was pared by 1 base and J by 1 base, with 7 bases between. The CDR3 bases are TGTGCCAGCAGCTTAAATGGGGGGAACACTGAAGCTTTCTTT. It encodes CASSLNGGNTEAFF.